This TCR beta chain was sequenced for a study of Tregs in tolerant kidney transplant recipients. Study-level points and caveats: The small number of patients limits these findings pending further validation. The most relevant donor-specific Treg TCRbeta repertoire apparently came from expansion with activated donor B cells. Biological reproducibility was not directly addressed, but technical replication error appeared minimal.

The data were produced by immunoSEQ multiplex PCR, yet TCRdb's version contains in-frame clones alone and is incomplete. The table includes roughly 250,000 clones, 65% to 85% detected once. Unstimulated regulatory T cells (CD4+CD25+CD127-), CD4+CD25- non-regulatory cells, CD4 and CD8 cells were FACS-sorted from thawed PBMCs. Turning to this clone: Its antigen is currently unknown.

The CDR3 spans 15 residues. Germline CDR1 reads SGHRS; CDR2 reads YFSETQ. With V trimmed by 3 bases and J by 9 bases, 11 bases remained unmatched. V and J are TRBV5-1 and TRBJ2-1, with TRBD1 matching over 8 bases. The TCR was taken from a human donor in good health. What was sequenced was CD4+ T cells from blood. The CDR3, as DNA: TGCGCCAGCAGCTACACTATGGACAGGGCAAGTGAGCAGTTCTTC. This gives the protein CASSYTMDRASEQFF.